One sample yielded the 22 T cell receptor beta chains listed below, sequenced in a study of cytomegalovirus exposure and HLA in healthy donors. Primers: 60 Vbeta forward and 13 Jbeta reverse. Profiled with immunoSEQ multiplex PCR; TCRdb holds only in-frame clones, not every one. This sample has about 170,000 clones, with approximately 79% found just once. The sequenced sample consisted of PBMCs. The receptors were sampled from a male donor in good health and CMV-seronegative.

The CDR3 loop reads CSVDTGMGKLFF. Written as DNA, the CDR3 is TGCAGCGTAGATACAGGGATGGGAAAACTGTTTTTT. This chain uses TRBV29-1 with TRBJ1-4, with D perhaps matching TRBD1 (6 bases). Germline V gene data show CDR1 as SQVTM and CDR2 as ANQGSEA. Trimming removed 6 bases from V and 10 bases from J, with 15 bases in between. The CDR3 runs to 12 residues.

V and J are TRBV6-1 and TRBJ2-5, with D tentatively TRBD2 (5 bases). CDR1 is MNHNS, CDR2 SASEGT, per germline. V shed 6 bases and J shed 5 bases, with 13 bases lying between them. The CDR3 extends over 13 amino acids. The CDR3 bases are TGTGCCAGCAGGGTCGATCAGCGGGAGACCCAGTACTTC. Translated: CASRVDQRETQYF.

V usage is TRBV5-4 and J usage is TRBJ2-3, with 7 bases fitting TRBD1. This CDR3 has 15 amino acids. V shed 4 bases and J 3 bases; nucleotides not matched to a gene: 8. Germline V CDR1 and CDR2: SGHNT, YYREEE (reference sequence). The CDR3 spells CASSRLGQTTDTQYF. CDR3 bases: TGTGCCAGCAGCCGACTGGGACAGACTACAGATACGCAGTATTTT.

V usage is TRBV2 and J usage is TRBJ2-1; 10 bases agree with TRBD2. The CDR3 loop spans 19 amino acids. CDR1 SNHLY and CDR2 FYNNEI come from the germline V gene. The trim removed 6 bases at V and 2 bases at J, leaving 16 bases unmatched. The CDR3 loop reads CASRRGTSNSGGPYNEQFF. The CDR3 DNA is TGTGCCAGCAGACGCGGAACCAGTAATAGCGGGGGGCCCTACAATGAGCAGTTCTTC.

This clone was observed a single time. V gene TRBV21-1 combines with J gene TRBJ1-1; the table calls TRBD1, which could not be checked here. TRBV21-1 has pseudogene status. CDR3 length: 14 residues. CDR3 amino acids: CASSKSGQNTEAFF. As DNA, the CDR3 is TGTGCCAGCAGCAAATCAGGACAGAACACTGAAGCTTTCTTT.

This chain uses TRBV29-1 with TRBJ1-2; 9 nucleotides agree with TRBD1. CDR1 is SQVTM, CDR2 ANQGSEA, per germline. V shed 6 bases, J shed 6 bases, and the junction held 5 bases outside the gene matches. The CDR3 length is 12 residues. CDR3 DNA sequence: TGCAGCGTGGGGACAGGGTTAGATGGCTACACCTTC. Translated: CSVGTGLDGYTF.

The V and J genes are TRBV7-8 and TRBJ2-6, with D perhaps matching TRBD1 (5 bases). Germline V gene data show CDR1 as SGHVS and CDR2 as FQNEAQ. The V gene lost 1 base and the J gene lost 2 bases, with 15 bases spanning the gap. CDR3 size: 18 residues. As DNA, the CDR3 is TGTGCCAGCAGCTTAGGGATGCAGGGCAGGACTGGGGCCAACGTCCTGACTTTC. This gives the protein CASSLGMQGRTGANVLTF. Drawing the rest from reference TRBV7-8 and TRBJ2-6, the complete variable domain is GAGVSQSPRYKVAKRGQDVALRCDPISGHVSLFWYQQALGQGPEFLTYFQNEAQLDKSGLPSDRFFAERPEGSVSTLKIQRTQQEDSAVYLCASSLGMQGRTGANVLTFGAGSRLTVL.

The V gene is TRBV9, the J gene TRBJ1-1; D is uncertain. CDR3 size: 13 residues. Germline CDR1 and CDR2: SGDLS and YYNGEE. Trimming pared 4 bases from V and 4 bases from J, leaving 11 bases between. The CDR3 reads CASSQETSTEAFF. In DNA, the CDR3 is TGTGCCAGCAGCCAGGAAACGTCCACTGAAGCTTTCTTT. Together with reference TRBV9 and TRBJ1-1, the CDR3 gives the full variable domain: DSGVTQTPKHLITATGQRVTLRCSPRSGDLSVYWYQQSLDQGLQFLIQYYNGEERAKGNILERFSAQQFPDLHSELNLSSLELGDSALYFCASSQETSTEAFFGQGTRLTVV.

The gene calls are TRBV6-4 and TRBJ2-2; 9 nucleotides agree with TRBD1. The CDR3 spans 16 residues. V was clipped by 5 bases and J by 4 bases; unmatched bases: 8. Germline loops: CDR1 MRHNA, CDR2 SNTAGT. CDR3 residues: CASSTSTGGSTGELFF. CDR3 DNA: TGTGCCAGCAGTACCTCGACAGGGGGGAGCACCGGGGAGCTGTTTTTT.

V is TRBV2 and J is TRBJ1-2; unclear D gene. Germline values: CDR1 SNHLY, CDR2 FYNNEI. Trimming shortened V by 3 bases and J by 2 bases, and 4 bases separated the two germline ends. The CDR3 consists of 12 residues. The CDR3 reads CASSDENYGYTF. Here the CDR3 DNA reads TGTGCCAGCAGTGATGAGAACTATGGCTACACCTTC.

The rearrangement links TRBV4-2 to TRBJ1-2; D unresolved. V gave up 0 bases and J gave up 2 bases, with 10 bases separating them. CDR1 LGHNA and CDR2 YNFKEQ come from the germline V gene. The CDR3 contains 15 residues. This CDR3 reads CASSQEGDNNYGYTF. The CDR3 region has the DNA TGTGCCAGCAGCCAAGAGGGAGACAACAACTATGGCTACACCTTC.

This clone was seen a few times. The chain has TRBV18 and TRBJ1-2; a possible D gene is TRBD1 (6 bases). The V gene's germline CDR1 is KGHSH and CDR2 LQKENI. V was pared by 4 bases and J by 3 bases, with 9 bases between. The CDR3 extends over 13 amino acids. The CDR3 is CASSQTGYYGYTF. CDR3 coding DNA: TGTGCCAGCTCACAAACAGGGTACTATGGCTACACCTTC.

The V gene is TRBV5-1, the J gene TRBJ1-6; 7 positions match TRBD1. Per the germline V gene, CDR1 is SGHRS and CDR2 is YFSETQ. This CDR3 region has 13 residues. Germline trimming cut 0 bases from V and 13 bases from J; bases unmatched to any gene: 4. CDR3 nucleotide sequence: TGCGCCAGCAGCTTGGGGGACAGTACTCCCCTCCACTTT. Protein sequence: CASSLGDSTPLHF.

J is TRBJ1-2 and V is TRBV11-2; D possibly corresponds to TRBD1 (6 bases). The CDR3 contains 16 residues. Germline V gene data show CDR1 as SGHAT and CDR2 as FQNNGV. V was trimmed by 4 bases and J by 5 bases, leaving 20 bases between them. This CDR3 reads CASSSIRDKVGYGYTF. The CDR3 bases are TGTGCCAGCAGCTCGATAAGGGACAAGGTGGGGTATGGCTACACCTTC.

This sequence joins TRBV5-6 and TRBJ2-5; maybe TRBD2 (6 bases). Trimming took off 4 bases at V and 4 bases at J, with 11 bases between the two ends. Germline-derived CDR1 and CDR2 are SGHDT and YYEEEE. The CDR3 has 13 residues. Here the CDR3 DNA reads TGTGCCAGCAGCGGGGCGGGGTTAGAGACCCAGTACTTC. It encodes CASSGAGLETQYF.

V and J are TRBV11-2 and TRBJ2-7; the match to TRBD1 covers 8 bases. Losses at the gene ends were 5 bases for V and 1 base for J; bases not matched to a gene: 13. The CDR3 covers 17 residues. Per germline, CDR1 SGHAT and CDR2 FQNNGV. The CDR3, as DNA: TGTGCCAGCAGCCTCCAGCCAGGGGGCTGGACGTCCTACGAGCAGTACTTC. It codes for CASSLQPGGWTSYEQYF.

V gene TRBV7-8 combines with J gene TRBJ1-2, with 7 bases matching TRBD1. The germline V gene encodes CDR1 SGHVS and CDR2 FQNEAQ. The CDR3 runs to 17 residues. Trimming cost V 1 base and J 4 bases; bases outside gene matches: 12. The CDR3 coding sequence is TGTGCCAGCAGCTTAGGACAGGGAGGCTTCTCTCTCTATGGCTACACCTTC. Translated: CASSLGQGGFSLYGYTF.

The chain carries TRBV19 and TRBJ1-2; 7 nucleotides agree with TRBD1. V shed 6 bases and J 3 bases; nucleotides not matched to a gene: 7. The germline V gene encodes CDR1 LNHDA and CDR2 SQIVND (reference sequence). This CDR3 region has 14 residues. CDR3 DNA: TGTGCCAGTAGGGAACAGGGGCGAGACTATGGCTACACCTTC. Its protein product is CASREQGRDYGYTF.

This chain connects TRBV21-1 to TRBJ2-5; the table names TRBD1, a call not compared with the DNA. TRBV21-1 corresponds to a pseudogene. This CDR3 region has 15 residues. The CDR3 nucleotides are TGTGCCAACCTCGCCGGGACAGGAAATTCGGAGACCCAGTACTTC. This gives the protein CANLAGTGNSETQYF.

V and J are TRBV18 and TRBJ1-1; TRBD1 might be the D (6 bases). In germline, CDR1 is KGHSH, CDR2 LQKENI. This CDR3 region has 14 residues. Trimming cost V 5 bases and J 2 bases, with 12 bases left between them. The DNA for the CDR3 is TGTGCCAGCTCAAATGACAGGTCAAACACTGAAGCTTTCTTT. Translation gives CASSNDRSNTEAFF.

The rearrangement uses TRBV29-1 and TRBJ1-3; D unclear. The V end lost 1 base, the J end lost 4 bases, and 11 bases lay between the germline ends. CDR1 is SQVTM and CDR2 is ANQGSEA in the germline V gene. The CDR3 runs to 14 residues. The CDR3 spells CSVEAPPRGNTIYF. In nucleotides, the CDR3 is TGCAGCGTTGAAGCACCCCCGAGAGGAAACACCATATATTTT.

This clone came up a few times. The V gene is TRBV5-1, the J gene TRBJ1-4, with 7 bases fitting TRBD1. J gave up 12 bases and V 0 bases, and 8 bases lay outside the gene matches. CDR1 is SGHRS and CDR2 is YFSETQ in the germline V gene. The CDR3 runs to 14 residues. CDR3 bases: TGCGCCAGCAGCTTGGGAGGGGGCGAGCCTGAACTGTTTTTT. Its protein is CASSLGGGEPELFF.